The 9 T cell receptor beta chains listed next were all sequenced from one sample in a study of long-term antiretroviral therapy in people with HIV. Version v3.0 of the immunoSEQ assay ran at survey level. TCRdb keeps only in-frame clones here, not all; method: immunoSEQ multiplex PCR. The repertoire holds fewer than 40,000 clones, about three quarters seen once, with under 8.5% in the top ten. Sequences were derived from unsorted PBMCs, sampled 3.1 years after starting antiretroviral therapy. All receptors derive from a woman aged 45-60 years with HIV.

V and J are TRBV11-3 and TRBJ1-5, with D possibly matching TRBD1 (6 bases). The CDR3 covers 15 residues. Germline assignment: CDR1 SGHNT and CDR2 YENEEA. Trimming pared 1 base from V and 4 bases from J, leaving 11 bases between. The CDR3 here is CASSLVGAGNQPQHF. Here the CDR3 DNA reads TGTGCCAGCAGCTTAGTGGGGGCCGGTAATCAGCCCCAGCATTTT. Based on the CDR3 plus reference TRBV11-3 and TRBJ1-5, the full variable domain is EAGVVQSPRYKIIEKKQPVAFWCNPISGHNTLYWYLQNLGQGPELLIRYENEEAVDDSQLPKDRFSAERLKGVDSTLKIQPAELGDSAVYLCASSLVGAGNQPQHFGDGTRLSIL.

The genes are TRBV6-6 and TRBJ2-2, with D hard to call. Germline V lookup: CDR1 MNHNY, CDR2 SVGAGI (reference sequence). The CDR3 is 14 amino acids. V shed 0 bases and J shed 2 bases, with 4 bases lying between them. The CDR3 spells CASSYSYNTGELFF. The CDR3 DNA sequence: TGTGCCAGCAGTTACTCGTATAACACCGGGGAGCTGTTTTTT.

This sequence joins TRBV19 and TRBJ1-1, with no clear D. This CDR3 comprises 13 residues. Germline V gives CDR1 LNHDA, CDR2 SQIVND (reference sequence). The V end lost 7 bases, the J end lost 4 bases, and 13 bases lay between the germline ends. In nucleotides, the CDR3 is TGTGCCAGTACCTACGGGGTCACCACTGAAGCTTTCTTT. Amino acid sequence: CASTYGVTTEAFF.

The chain's CDR3 is CASSLGQGGNQETQYF. The CDR3 DNA sequence: TGCGCCAGCAGCCTTGGACAGGGAGGGAACCAAGAGACCCAGTACTTC. The V gene is TRBV5-1, the J gene TRBJ2-5; tentatively, D is TRBD1 (8 bases). CDR1 and CDR2 from the germline V gene are SGHRS and YFSETQ. Trimming removed 4 bases at V and 0 bases at J, with 16 bases between. This CDR3 contains 16 residues.

As DNA, the CDR3 is TGTGCCAGCAGTTACTCAGGCAGGGTTGTAACGGAGACCCAGTACTTC. It translates to CASSYSGRVVTETQYF. This sequence joins TRBV6-5 and TRBJ2-5; tentatively, D is TRBD1 (5 bases). The CDR3 is 16 residues long. Germline CDR1 MNHEY, CDR2 SVGAGI. V was pared by 0 bases and J by 5 bases, with 16 bases between.

This CDR3 is CASSRNRDGYTF. The CDR3 nucleotides read TGTGCCAGCAGTCGTAATCGGGATGGCTACACCTTC. The V call is TRBV25-1, the J call TRBJ1-2; D is ambiguous. Per germline, CDR1 MGHDK and CDR2 SYGVNS. CDR3 length: 12 amino acids. V dropped 5 bases and J dropped 6 bases, with 10 bases sitting between them.

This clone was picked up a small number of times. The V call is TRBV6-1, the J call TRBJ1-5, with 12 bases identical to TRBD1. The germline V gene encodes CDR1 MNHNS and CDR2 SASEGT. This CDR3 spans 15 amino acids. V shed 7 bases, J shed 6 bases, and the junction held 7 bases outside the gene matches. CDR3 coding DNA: TGTGCCAGCAAACCGGGACAGGGGGCCGTTCAGCCCCAGCATTTT. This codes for CASKPGQGAVQPQHF.

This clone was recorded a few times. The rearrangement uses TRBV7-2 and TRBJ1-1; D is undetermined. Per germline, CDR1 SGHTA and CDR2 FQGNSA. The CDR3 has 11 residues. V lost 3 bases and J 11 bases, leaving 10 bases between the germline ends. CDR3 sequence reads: CASSFHSRAFF. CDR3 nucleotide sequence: TGTGCCAGCAGCTTCCACTCGCGGGCTTTCTTT.

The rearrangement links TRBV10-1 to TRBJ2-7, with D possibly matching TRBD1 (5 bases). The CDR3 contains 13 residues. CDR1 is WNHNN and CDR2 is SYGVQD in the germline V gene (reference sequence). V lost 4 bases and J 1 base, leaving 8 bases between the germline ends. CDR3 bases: TGCGCCAGCAGTGGAGCAGGGTCCTACGAGCAGTACTTC. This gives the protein CASSGAGSYEQYF.